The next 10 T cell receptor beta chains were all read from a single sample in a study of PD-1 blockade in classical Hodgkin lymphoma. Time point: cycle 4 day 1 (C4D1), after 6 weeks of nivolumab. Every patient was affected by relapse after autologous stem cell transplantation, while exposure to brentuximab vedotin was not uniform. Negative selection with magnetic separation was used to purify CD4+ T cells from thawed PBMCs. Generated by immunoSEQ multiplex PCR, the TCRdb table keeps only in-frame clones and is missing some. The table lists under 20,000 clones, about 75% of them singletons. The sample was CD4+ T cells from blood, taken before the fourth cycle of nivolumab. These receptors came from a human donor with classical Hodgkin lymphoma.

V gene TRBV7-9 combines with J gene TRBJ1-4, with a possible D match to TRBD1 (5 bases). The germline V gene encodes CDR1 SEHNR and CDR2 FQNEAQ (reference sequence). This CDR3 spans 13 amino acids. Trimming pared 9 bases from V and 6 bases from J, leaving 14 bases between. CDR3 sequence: CASSGMGDEKLFF. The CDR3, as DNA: TGTGCCAGTTCAGGGATGGGAGATGAAAAACTGTTTTTT.

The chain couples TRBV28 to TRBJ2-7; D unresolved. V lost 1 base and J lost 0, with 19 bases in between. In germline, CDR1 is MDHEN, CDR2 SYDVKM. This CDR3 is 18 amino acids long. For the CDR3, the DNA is TGTGCCAGCAGTTTATCCAGTCCTCCAGGACCGGGCTCCTACGAGCAGTACTTC. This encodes CASSLSSPPGPGSYEQYF.

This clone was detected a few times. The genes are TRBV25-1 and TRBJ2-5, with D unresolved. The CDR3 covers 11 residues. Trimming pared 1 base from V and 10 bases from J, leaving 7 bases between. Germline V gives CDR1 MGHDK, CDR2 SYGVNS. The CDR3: CASSEFPVQYF. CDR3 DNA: TGTGCCAGCAGTGAATTCCCAGTCCAGTACTTC.

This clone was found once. The CDR3 spells CASSIGYSSVLNTEAFF. In nucleotides, the CDR3 is TGTGCCAGTAGTATAGGTTATAGTTCGGTGCTGAACACTGAAGCTTTCTTT. The gene calls are TRBV19 and TRBJ1-1; D gene uncertain. V was trimmed by 1 base and J by 0 bases, leaving 15 bases between them. The CDR3 extends over 17 amino acids. Looked up from germline, CDR1 is LNHDA and CDR2 is SQIVND (reference sequence).

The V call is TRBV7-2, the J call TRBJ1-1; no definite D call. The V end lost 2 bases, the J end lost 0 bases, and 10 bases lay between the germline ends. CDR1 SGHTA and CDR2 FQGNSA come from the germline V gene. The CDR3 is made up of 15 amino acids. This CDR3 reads CASSLFLFVNTEAFF. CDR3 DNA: TGTGCCAGCAGCTTATTCCTCTTCGTGAACACTGAAGCTTTCTTT.

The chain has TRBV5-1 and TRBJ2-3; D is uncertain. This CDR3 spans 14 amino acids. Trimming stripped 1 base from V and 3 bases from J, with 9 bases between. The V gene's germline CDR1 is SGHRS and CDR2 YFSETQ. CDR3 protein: CASSLIEVTDTQYF. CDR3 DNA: TGCGCCAGCAGCTTGATTGAGGTTACAGATACGCAGTATTTT.

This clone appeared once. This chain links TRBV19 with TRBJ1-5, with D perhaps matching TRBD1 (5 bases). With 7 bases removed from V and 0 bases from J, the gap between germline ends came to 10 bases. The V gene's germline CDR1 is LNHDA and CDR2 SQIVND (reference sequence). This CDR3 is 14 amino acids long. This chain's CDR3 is CASNQGGSNQPQHF. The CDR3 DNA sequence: TGTGCCAGTAACCAGGGAGGTAGCAATCAGCCCCAGCATTTT.

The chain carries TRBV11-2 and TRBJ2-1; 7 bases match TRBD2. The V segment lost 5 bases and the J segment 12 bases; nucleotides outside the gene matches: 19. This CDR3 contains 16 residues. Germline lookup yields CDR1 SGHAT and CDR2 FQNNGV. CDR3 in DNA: TGTGCCAGCAGCCGAAGACGTGGGGAGGGCCCTTTGGGGCAGTTCTTC. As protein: CASSRRRGEGPLGQFF.

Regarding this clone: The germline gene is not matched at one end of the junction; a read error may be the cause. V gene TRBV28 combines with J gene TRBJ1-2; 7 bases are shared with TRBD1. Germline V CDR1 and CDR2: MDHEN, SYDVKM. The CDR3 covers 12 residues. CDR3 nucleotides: TGTGCCAGCAGTTTGTCGGCAGGGGGTGCTGTCTTC. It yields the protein CASSLSAGGAVF.

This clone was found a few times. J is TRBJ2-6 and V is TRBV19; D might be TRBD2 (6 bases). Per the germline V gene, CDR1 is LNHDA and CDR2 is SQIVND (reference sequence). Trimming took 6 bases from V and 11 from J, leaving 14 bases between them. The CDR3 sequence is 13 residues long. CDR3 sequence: CASSLGGVDVLTF. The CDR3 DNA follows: TGTGCCAGTAGCCTGGGGGGAGTGGACGTCCTGACTTTC.